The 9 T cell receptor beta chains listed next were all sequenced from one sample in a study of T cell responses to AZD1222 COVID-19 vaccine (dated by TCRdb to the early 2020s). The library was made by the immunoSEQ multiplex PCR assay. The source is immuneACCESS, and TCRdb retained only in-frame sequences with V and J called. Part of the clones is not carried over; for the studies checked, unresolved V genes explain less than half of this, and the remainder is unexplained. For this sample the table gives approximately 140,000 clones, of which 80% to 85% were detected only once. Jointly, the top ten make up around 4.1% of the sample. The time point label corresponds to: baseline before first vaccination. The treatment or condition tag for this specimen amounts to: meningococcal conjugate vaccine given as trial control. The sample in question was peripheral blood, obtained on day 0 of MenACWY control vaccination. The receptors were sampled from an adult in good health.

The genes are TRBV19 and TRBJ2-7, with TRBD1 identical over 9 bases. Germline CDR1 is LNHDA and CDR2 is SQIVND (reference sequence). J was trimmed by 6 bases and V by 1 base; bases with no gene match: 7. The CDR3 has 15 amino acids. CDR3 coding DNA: TGTGCCAGTAGTATAGGAACCGGGACAGGGCGCGAGCAGTACTTC. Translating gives CASSIGTGTGREQYF.

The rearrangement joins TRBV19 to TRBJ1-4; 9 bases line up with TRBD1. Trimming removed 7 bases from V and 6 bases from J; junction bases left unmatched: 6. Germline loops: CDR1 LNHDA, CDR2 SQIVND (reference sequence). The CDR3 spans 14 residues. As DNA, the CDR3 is TGTGCCAGTATTATGGGACAGGGCGATGAAAAACTGTTTTTT. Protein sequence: CASIMGQGDEKLFF.

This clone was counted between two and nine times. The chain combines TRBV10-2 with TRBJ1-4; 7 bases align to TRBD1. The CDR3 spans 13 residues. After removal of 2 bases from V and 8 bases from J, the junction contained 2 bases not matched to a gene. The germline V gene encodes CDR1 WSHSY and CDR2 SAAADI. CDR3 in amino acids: CASSEGTAEKLFF. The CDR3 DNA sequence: TGCGCCAGCAGTGAGGGGACAGCCGAAAAACTGTTTTTT.

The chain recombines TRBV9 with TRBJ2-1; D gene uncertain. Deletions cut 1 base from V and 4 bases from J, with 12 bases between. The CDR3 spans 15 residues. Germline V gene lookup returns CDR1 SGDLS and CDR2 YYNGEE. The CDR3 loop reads CASSVSLSTYNEQFF. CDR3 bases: TGTGCCAGCAGCGTAAGTCTTAGTACATACAATGAGCAGTTCTTC.

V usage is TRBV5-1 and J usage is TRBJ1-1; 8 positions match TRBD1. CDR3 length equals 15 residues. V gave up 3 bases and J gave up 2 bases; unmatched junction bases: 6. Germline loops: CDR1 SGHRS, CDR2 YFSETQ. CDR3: CASSSGTGGNTEAFF. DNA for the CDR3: TGCGCCAGCAGCTCGGGGACAGGCGGTAACACTGAAGCTTTCTTT.

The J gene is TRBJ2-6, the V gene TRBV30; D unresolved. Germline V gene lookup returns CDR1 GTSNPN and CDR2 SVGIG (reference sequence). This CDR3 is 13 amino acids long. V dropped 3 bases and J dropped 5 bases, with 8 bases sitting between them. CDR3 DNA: TGTGCCTGGAGGGGGAATAGGGCCAACGTCCTGACTTTC. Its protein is CAWRGNRANVLTF.

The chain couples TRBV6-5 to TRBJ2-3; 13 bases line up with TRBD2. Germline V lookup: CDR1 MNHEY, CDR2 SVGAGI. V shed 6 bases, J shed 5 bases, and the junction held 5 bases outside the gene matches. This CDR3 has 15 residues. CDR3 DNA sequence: TGTGCCAGCAGCCTTGGACTAGCGGGGGTAGATACGCAGTATTTT. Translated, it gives CASSLGLAGVDTQYF.

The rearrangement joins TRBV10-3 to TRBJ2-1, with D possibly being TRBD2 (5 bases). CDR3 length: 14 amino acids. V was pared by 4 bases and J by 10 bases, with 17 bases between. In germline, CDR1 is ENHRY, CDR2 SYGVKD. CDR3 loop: CAISGAEVQPEQFF. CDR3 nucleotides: TGTGCCATCAGTGGAGCGGAGGTGCAGCCCGAGCAGTTCTTC.

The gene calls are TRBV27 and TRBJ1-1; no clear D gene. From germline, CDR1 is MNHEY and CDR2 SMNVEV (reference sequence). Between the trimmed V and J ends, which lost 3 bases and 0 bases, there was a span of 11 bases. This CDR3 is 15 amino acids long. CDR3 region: CASSFRRRMNTEAFF. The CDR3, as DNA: TGTGCCAGCAGTTTCCGGCGACGGATGAACACTGAAGCTTTCTTT.